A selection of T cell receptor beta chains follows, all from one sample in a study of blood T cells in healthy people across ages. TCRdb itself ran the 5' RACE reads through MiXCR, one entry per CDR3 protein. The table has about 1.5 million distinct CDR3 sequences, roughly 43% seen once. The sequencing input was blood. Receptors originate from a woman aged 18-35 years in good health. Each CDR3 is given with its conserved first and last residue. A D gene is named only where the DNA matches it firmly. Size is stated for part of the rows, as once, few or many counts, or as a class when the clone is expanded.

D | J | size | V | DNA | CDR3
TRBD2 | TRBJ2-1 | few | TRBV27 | TGTGCCAGCGCCGGGCGGGGGGCTTACAATGAGCAGTTCTTC | CASAGRGAYNEQFF
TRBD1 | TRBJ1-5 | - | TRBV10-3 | TGTGCCATCAGGGGACAGAGCAATCAGCCCCAGCATTTT | CAIRGQSNQPQHF
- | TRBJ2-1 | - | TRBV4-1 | TGCGCCAGCAGCCAAGGACTAGAGGGATACTACGAGCAGTTCTTC | CASSQGLEGYYEQFF
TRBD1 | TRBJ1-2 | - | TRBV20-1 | TGCAGTGCTACCGGGACAGGGAGGGACTATGGCTACACCTTC | CSATGTGRDYGYTF
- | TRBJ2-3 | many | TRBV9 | TGTGCCAGCAGCGTAGCCGACACAGATACGCAGTATTTT | CASSVADTDTQYF
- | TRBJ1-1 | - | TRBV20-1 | TGCAGTGCCAGAGACGGACAGACAACTGAAGCTTTCTTT | CSARDGQTTEAFF
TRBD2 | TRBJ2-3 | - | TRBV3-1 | TGTGCCATCCTGACTAGCGGGGAGCCATGGGGCGATACGCAGTATTTT | CAILTSGEPWGDTQYF
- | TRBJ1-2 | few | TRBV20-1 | TGCAGTGCCTTCGGACGGAACCGTTTCTATGGCTACACCTTC | CSAFGRNRFYGYTF
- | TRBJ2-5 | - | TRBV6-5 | TGTGCCAGCAGGGACAGATACGACCAAGAGACCCAGTACTTC | CASRDRYDQETQYF
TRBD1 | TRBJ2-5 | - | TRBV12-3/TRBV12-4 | TGTGCCAGCAGTCGACCCGGACAGGTCACGGAGGAGACCCAGTACTTC | CASSRPGQVTEETQYF